This TCR beta chain was obtained from a study of blood T cells in healthy people across ages (dated by TCRdb to between 2014 and 2017). A note on the overall study: In model experiments, roughly one uniquely barcoded TCR beta cDNA molecule per two T cells was captured by template switching. Using deep sequencing normalized with unique cDNA molecular identifiers, the study measured how TCR beta repertoire diversity changes with age. Donors were grouped into four age groups: young (average approximately 15 years), middle-aged (roughly 40), aged (62) and long-lived (around 82). To avoid experimental bias, donors of different ages were distributed randomly across sequencing lanes. For two donors (one aged 18 to 29 and one aged 80 or older), the study analyzed two additional independent replicas of 1 million unique cDNA reads from the same blood draw.

The receptor library was made with 5' RACE. Sequencing instrument: Illumina HiSeq 2500. The second PCR ran for roughly 7 to 12 cycles and used a J-beta primer mix along with a sample-barcoded 5' primer. Each TCR beta cDNA molecule received a unique molecular identifier from a template-switch 5' adaptor carrying 12 random nucleotides. At least 2.5 million CDR3-containing paired-end reads were obtained from each sample. First-strand cDNA synthesis was performed from all RNA using the Mint cDNA synthesis kit, with priming by a TRBC-specific oligonucleotide. After uracil-DNA glycosylase treatment, a first 18-cycle PCR used universal primers M1SS and BC2_uni_R on all cDNA. On the study's bioinformatics: For normalization, 1 million high-quality reads were randomly selected from each sample, with every read carrying a distinct molecular identifier. Reads with shared molecular identifiers were discarded instead of being binned into consensus sequences. MiTCR, run with a Q25 quality threshold and the strictest error-elimination algorithm, handled CDR3 identification, clonotype clustering and error correction. Lower-bound total TCR beta diversity was estimated with a nonparametric unseen species model using Euler transformation. TCRdb itself trimmed the public reads at Q25 with fastp, ran MiXCR and retained productive beta chains. Rows matching on CDR3 protein sequence are summarized as one entry with the most common DNA and genes. The V and J calls come from TCRdb's annotation, not from the publication. Counted in this sample were 1.5 million to 2 million distinct CDR3 sequences; 25% to 30% of them appeared once. 6.5% to 8.5% of the sample goes to the ten largest clones.

What the study reported, not specific to this receptor: Because the CMV infection status of the donors was unknown, age-related changes in expanded clonotypes may potentially have been confounded. As age increased, observed TCR beta diversity per million T cells dropped in a roughly linear way, and a significant reduction was already evident by age 40. Bulk unsorted PBMC profiling prevented conclusive comparison of naive and antigen-experienced compartments. Estimates of total diversity based on one million sequenced T cells were considered lower bounds and underestimates. Compared with the aged group, the long-lived group had more naive CD4+ T cells, fewer expanded clones and increased TCR diversity, suggesting age selection. There was a strong correlation between observed TCR beta diversity and the percentage of naive T cells measured by flow cytometry.

The CDR3 contains 14 residues, cysteine and phenylalanine counted. The entry retains the CDR3 DNA only, 42 bases that are in frame from base 1. Trimmed from V: 4 bases; trimmed from J: 5 bases; junction bases lacking a gene match: 5. From the germline V gene (reference sequence), CDR1 is PRHDT and CDR2 is FYEKMQ. Donors were about 36 systemically healthy Caucasian individuals from Russia aged 6 to 90 years. Approximately 9.3 milliliters of peripheral blood were drawn from each donor into EDTA-treated Vacutainer tubes. Ficoll-Paque density-gradient centrifugation was used to isolate PBMCs, with at least 6 million obtained per sample. Trizol reagent was used to extract total RNA from PBMCs, with at least 5.5 micrograms per sample. For every donor, flow cytometry on a PBMC aliquot measured the percentage of naive CD45RAhigh/CD27high T cells. This clonotype was observed a handful of times. What antigen it recognizes has not been identified. Base qualities were left out, and no much larger clone turns up one base away.

The sequencing input was blood. The TCR comes from a woman under 40 in good health. The chain is made from TRBV13 and TRBJ2-7; 10 bases in the middle match TRBD1. The DNA sequence reads TGTGCCAGCAGCTCCGGGACAGGGGCCCACGAGCAGTACTTC. It translates as CASSSGTGAHEQYF.